This T cell receptor (beta chain) is drawn from a study of memory CD4+ T cells and cytomegalovirus serostatus (dated by TCRdb to about 2019). With regard to the full study: The roughly 33 healthy Belgian adults in the cohort included 9 who were CMV seropositive and approximately 25 who were CMV seronegative. To replicate a published TCR-based CMV serostatus classifier, the researchers sequenced the CD4+ memory TCRbeta repertoires of a Belgian cohort whose cytomegalovirus serostatus was known.

Beyond this particular receptor, the publication reports: The results were read as suggesting that the CMV-associated TCR signature is, for the most part, present in the CD4+ memory repertoire. Unlike the original study, which covered naive and memory CD4+ and CD8+ populations, the Belgian study sequenced only CD4+CD45RO+ memory cells. The original-framework classifier achieved a median bootstrapped AUC of approximately 0.96 with a 95% CI of 0.76-1.00 on the Belgian cohort. For predicting CMV serostatus, the median bootstrapped AUC was 0.95 using the original framework and about 0.9 using a US-trained random forest. Among the 160 or so previously reported CMV-associated TCRbeta sequences, some 69 showed up in the CD4+ memory repertoires, with each one found in between one and five individuals.

The Quick-DNA Microprep Kit was used to extract genomic DNA from the sorted cells. Amplification of TCRbeta DNA was done with the immunoSEQ hsTCRbeta kit, following the protocol from the manufacturer. An Illumina MiSeq instrument was used to sequence the TCRbeta libraries. Concerning the study's data processing: Once out-of-frame sequences had been removed, 2,204,828 distinct TCRbeta sequences were left, which works out to an average of about 67,000 per individual. Each individual was scored according to the count of roughly 170 previously reported CMV-associated TCRbeta sequences and the total productive distinct TCRbeta count. A beta-binomial model was reimplemented in Python, and random forests from scikit-learn, run with default parameters, were trained on data from the US cohort. Classifier performance on the Belgian cohort was reported as the median AUC with percentile confidence intervals calculated over 10,000 bootstrap iterations. TCRdb's version of the immuneACCESS table is confined to in-frame rearrangements and falls short of the full clone set. An unresolved V gene accounts for under half of the shortfall where checked; the remainder is of unknown origin. The DNA gave D and trimming, while V, J and clone size come from that table. This sample comprises about 56,000 clones, roughly 82% of them detected only once. The ten largest clones add up to over 0.35% of the sample.

The CDR3 numbers 15 residues from cysteine through phenylalanine. Only the CDR3 DNA stays, 45 bases, in frame from base 1. As encoded in the germline V gene (reference sequence), CDR1 is SEHNR while CDR2 is FQNEAQ. The V end gives up 7 bases and the J end 6 bases, leaving 12 bases in the junction not matched to a gene. A FACSAria II was used to sort memory CD4+ T cells, defined as single viable CD3+CD4+CD8-CD45RO+ cells. CMV serostatus was determined with a Roche Elecsys assay detecting serum IgG against CMV pp150, pp28, p38 and p52. Following thawing, total CD4+ T cells were enriched through positive selection using CD4 magnetic microbeads. The samples came from a separate study whose specific focus was interrogating the CD4+ T cell memory repertoire. Peripheral blood mononuclear cells were isolated and cryopreserved according to standard operating procedures, and serum was kept at -80 degrees C. CD3-PerCP (BW264/56), CD4-APC (RPA-T4), CD45RO-PE (UCHT1) and CD8-Pacific Orange (3B5) antibodies were used for staining, and non-viable cells were excluded with Sytox blue.

This clone has a single count. What this receptor recognizes is not known. No clone much larger than this one lies a single base away; base qualities are absent. This receptor was obtained from an adult in good health and CMV-seronegative. Source material: memory CD4+ T cells from blood. The sequence is built from TRBV7-9 and TRBJ1-2, with 9 central nucleotides matching TRBD1. The nucleotide sequence reads as follows: TGTGCCAGCACCCTCCACGGGGACAGGGTCGATGGCTACACCTTC. Translated, it reads CASTLHGDRVDGYTF.